Presented here are 23 T cell receptor beta chains from one specimen sequenced in a study of graft-versus-host responses after intestinal transplantation. Assay used: immunoSEQ multiplex PCR; TCRdb lists only in-frame clones, some missing. This table holds 30,000 to 40,000 clones, roughly four fifths found once. Specimen: PBMCs, collected around 1,000 days after transplant. The source of these receptors is a human patient who received an intestinal transplant, so some T cells may come from the graft donor.

The chain combines TRBV6-5 with TRBJ2-7, with 7 nucleotides matching TRBD1. The V gene end was trimmed by 7 bases and the J gene end by 6 bases; junction bases not matched to a gene: 6. This CDR3 spans 12 amino acids. Germline V CDR1 and CDR2: MNHEY, SVGAGI. The CDR3 sequence is CASTTGSGEQYF. CDR3 nucleotide sequence: TGTGCCAGCACGACAGGGTCTGGCGAGCAGTACTTC.

This clone was seen just once. The V call is TRBV18, the J call TRBJ2-1, with D perhaps matching TRBD2 (5 bases). This CDR3 has 15 residues. Germline V gene sequence: CDR1 KGHSH, CDR2 LQKENI. The V end lost 4 bases, the J end lost 3 bases, and 13 bases lay between the germline ends. The CDR3 region has the DNA TGTGCCAGCTCACTCCGGACTGATCTCTACAATGAGCAGTTCTTC. This sequence encodes CASSLRTDLYNEQFF.

The J gene is TRBJ1-3, the V gene TRBV7-9, with a possible D match to TRBD1 (6 bases). Germline V lookup: CDR1 SEHNR, CDR2 FQNEAQ (reference sequence). V lost 1 base, J lost 0 bases, and 13 bases lay in between. The CDR3 totals 17 residues. The CDR3 protein is CASSLEGGATSGNTIYF. DNA of the CDR3: TGTGCCAGCAGCTTAGAGGGGGGGGCTACCTCTGGAAACACCATATATTTT.

This chain connects TRBV6-5 to TRBJ1-6, with D tentatively TRBD1 (6 bases). CDR3 length: 16 residues. CDR1 is MNHEY and CDR2 is SVGAGI in the germline V gene. The V and J ends lost 0 bases and 6 bases respectively, with 12 bases between them. The CDR3: CASSYSQGLSNSPLHF. DNA for the CDR3: TGTGCCAGCAGTTACTCCCAGGGGCTAAGTAATTCACCCCTCCACTTT.

The rearrangement joins TRBV4-2 to TRBJ2-2, with 11 bases aligning to TRBD1. Per the germline V gene, CDR1 is LGHNA and CDR2 is YNFKEQ. The V and J ends lost 0 bases and 4 bases, in that order; junction bases with no gene match: 4. CDR3 length: 17 residues. CDR3 region: CASSQDRGTGGTGELFF. The CDR3, as DNA: TGTGCCAGCAGCCAAGATCGAGGGACAGGGGGCACCGGGGAGCTGTTTTTT.

J is TRBJ2-3 and V is TRBV20-1; D is undetermined. CDR1 is DFQATT, CDR2 SNEGSKA, per germline (reference sequence). V was clipped by 4 bases and J by 6 bases, with 5 bases between them. This CDR3 is 10 amino acids long. This CDR3 reads CSAMEDTQYF. The CDR3, as DNA: TGCAGTGCTATGGAGGATACGCAGTATTTT.

The genes are TRBV5-1 and TRBJ2-3; 7 bases match TRBD1. Trimming took 0 bases from V and 0 from J; bases not matched to a gene: 7. The CDR3 is 17 amino acids. Per germline, CDR1 SGHRS and CDR2 YFSETQ. In DNA form, the CDR3 reads TGCGCCAGCAGCTTGGAAGGGACAGCGGCTAGCACAGATACGCAGTATTTT. This gives the protein CASSLEGTAASTDTQYF.

The V and J genes are TRBV30 and TRBJ2-5, with TRBD2 identical over 10 bases. V was pared by 8 bases and J by 2 bases, with 5 bases of the junction left unmatched. Germline assignment: CDR1 GTSNPN and CDR2 SVGIG (reference sequence). The CDR3 is 13 amino acids. The CDR3 DNA reads TGTGCCCAAGCGGGGGGGCTGCAAGAGACCCAGTACTTC. Translation gives CAQAGGLQETQYF.

This clone has only one observation. V and J are TRBV7-9 and TRBJ2-3; D may be TRBD2 (5 bases). The germline CDR1 and CDR2 sequences are SEHNR and FQNEAQ (reference sequence). V was trimmed by 1 base and J by 2 bases, leaving 10 bases between them. There are 15 residues in the CDR3. CDR3 in amino acids: CASSLELDFTDTQYF. For the CDR3, the DNA is TGTGCCAGCAGCTTAGAGCTGGACTTCACAGATACGCAGTATTTT.

This clone has only one observation. V and J are TRBV19 and TRBJ1-1, with D perhaps TRBD1 (5 bases). The CDR3 extends over 14 amino acids. The germline V gene has CDR1 LNHDA and CDR2 SQIVND (reference sequence). V dropped 3 bases and J dropped 5 bases, with 13 bases sitting between them. In nucleotides, the CDR3 is TGTGCCAGTAGTATCATCGATGGGGGGACTGAAGCTTTCTTT. Residues: CASSIIDGGTEAFF.

A single count supports this clone. The gene calls are TRBV6-5 and TRBJ2-7; either TRBD1 or TRBD2 may fit D (7 bases each). V lost 3 bases and J lost 2, with 14 bases in between. The CDR3 loop spans 15 amino acids. Germline CDR1 reads MNHEY; CDR2 reads SVGAGI. The DNA of the CDR3 is TGTGCCAGCAGTTATAGGGGGCTAGCGGCCTACGAGCAGTACTTC. It encodes CASSYRGLAAYEQYF.

Here the CDR3 DNA reads TGTGCCAGCAGCCTTAATCCAGGGAACACTGAAGCTTTCTTT. Translation: CASSLNPGNTEAFF. The rearrangement joins TRBV5-5 to TRBJ1-1, with unresolved D. The CDR3 is 14 residues long. CDR1 is SGHKS and CDR2 is YYEKEE in the germline V gene (reference sequence). Trimming took off 4 bases at V and 1 base at J, with 11 bases between the two ends.

The chain carries TRBV10-1 and TRBJ2-3; 8 bases line up with TRBD2. The germline V gene encodes CDR1 WNHNN and CDR2 SYGVQD (reference sequence). The CDR3 spans 15 residues. Trimming at V came to 4 bases and at J to 1 base, leaving 4 bases not matched to a gene. The CDR3 loop reads CASSGDGRGTDTQYF. The CDR3 DNA sequence: TGCGCCAGCAGTGGTGACGGGAGGGGCACAGATACGCAGTATTTT.

V is TRBV15 and J is TRBJ1-5; D remains unclear. Deletions cut 5 bases from V and 4 bases from J, with 9 bases between. The CDR3 has 13 amino acids. CDR1 and CDR2 (germline): LNHNV, YYDKDF (reference sequence). In DNA, the CDR3 is TGTGCCACCAGCCGGGCCACAAATCAGCCCCAGCATTTT. This translates into CATSRATNQPQHF.

This clone has just a few counts. This chain joins TRBV11-2 and TRBJ2-3; D not resolved. The V end was cut by 0 bases, the J end by 2 bases, with 6 bases between. CDR1 is SGHAT and CDR2 is FQNNGV in the germline V gene. This CDR3 has 14 amino acids. DNA for the CDR3: TGTGCCAGCAGCTTAGAATCCTACACAGATACGCAGTATTTT. It translates to CASSLESYTDTQYF.

V usage is TRBV10-2 and J usage is TRBJ1-1, with TRBD1 as a possible D gene (5 bases). The CDR3 runs to 14 residues. With 4 bases removed from V and 3 bases from J, the gap between germline ends came to 12 bases. The V gene's germline CDR1 is WSHSY and CDR2 SAAADI. The CDR3 reads CASSVIGGDTEAFF. The CDR3 region has the DNA TGCGCCAGCAGTGTAATTGGGGGTGACACTGAAGCTTTCTTT.

V usage is TRBV5-5 and J usage is TRBJ2-7; D is unclear. Germline CDR1 SGHKS, CDR2 YYEKEE (reference sequence). CDR3 size: 12 residues. The V end lost 3 bases, the J end lost 5 bases, and 9 bases lay between the germline ends. The CDR3 nucleotides read TGTGCCAGCAGCTCCGACGGACACGAGCAGTACTTC. Translation gives CASSSDGHEQYF.

Note on this clone: Other DNA sequences in the sample encode the same CDR3. The rearrangement joins TRBV5-1 to TRBJ1-1; TRBD1 might be the D (5 bases). CDR1 is SGHRS, CDR2 YFSETQ, per germline. CDR3 length equals 14 residues. V was trimmed by 4 bases and J by 1 base, leaving 11 bases between them. The CDR3 region is CASSPGTANTEAFF. CDR3 sequence (DNA): TGCGCCAGCAGCCCAGGGACGGCGAACACTGAAGCTTTCTTT.

V gene TRBV27 combines with J gene TRBJ2-2, with 12 bases matching TRBD2. Germline V gene lookup returns CDR1 MNHEY and CDR2 SMNVEV (reference sequence). This CDR3 spans 18 amino acids. The ends lost 2 bases at V and 7 bases at J; junction bases unmatched: 11. The CDR3 nucleotides read TGTGCCAGCAGTTTACCGCCCCCCCTAGCGGGGGGGCTCGGGGAGCTGTTTTTT. Translating it yields CASSLPPPLAGGLGELFF.

This chain uses TRBV27 with TRBJ2-7; D is possibly TRBD1 or TRBD2 (6 bases each). Per germline, CDR1 MNHEY and CDR2 SMNVEV (reference sequence). This CDR3 contains 14 residues. The V end was cut by 8 bases, the J end by 3 bases, with 17 bases between. The CDR3 nucleotides are TGTGCCAGCGGGGGGCTTGACACTTTCTACGAGCAGTACTTC. The encoded protein is CASGGLDTFYEQYF.

This chain uses TRBV5-4 with TRBJ2-5; tentative D call: TRBD2 (6 bases). Germline CDR1 is SGHNT and CDR2 is YYREEE (reference sequence). Trimming cost V 4 bases and J 5 bases, with 12 bases left between them. The CDR3 sequence is 13 residues long. The CDR3 DNA is TGTGCCAGCAGCCGGACTGGGGGGGAGACCCAGTACTTC. Amino acid sequence: CASSRTGGETQYF.

V and J are TRBV5-4 and TRBJ2-5, with 7 bases matching TRBD1. Per the germline V gene, CDR1 is SGHNT and CDR2 is YYREEE (reference sequence). V lost 0 bases to trimming and J lost 7 bases; unmatched junction nucleotides: 6. CDR3 length equals 14 residues. The CDR3 loop reads CASSLAEGARTQYF. For the CDR3, the DNA is TGTGCCAGCAGCTTGGCCGAGGGGGCTAGGACCCAGTACTTC.

The J gene is TRBJ1-1, the V gene TRBV2; D is possibly TRBD1 (6 bases). Per germline, CDR1 SNHLY and CDR2 FYNNEI. This CDR3 spans 14 amino acids. V was cut by 6 bases and J by 2 bases, with 13 bases left in between. CDR3 protein: CASRQGRVNTEAFF. The CDR3 nucleotides read TGTGCCAGCAGACAGGGAAGGGTCAACACTGAAGCTTTCTTT.